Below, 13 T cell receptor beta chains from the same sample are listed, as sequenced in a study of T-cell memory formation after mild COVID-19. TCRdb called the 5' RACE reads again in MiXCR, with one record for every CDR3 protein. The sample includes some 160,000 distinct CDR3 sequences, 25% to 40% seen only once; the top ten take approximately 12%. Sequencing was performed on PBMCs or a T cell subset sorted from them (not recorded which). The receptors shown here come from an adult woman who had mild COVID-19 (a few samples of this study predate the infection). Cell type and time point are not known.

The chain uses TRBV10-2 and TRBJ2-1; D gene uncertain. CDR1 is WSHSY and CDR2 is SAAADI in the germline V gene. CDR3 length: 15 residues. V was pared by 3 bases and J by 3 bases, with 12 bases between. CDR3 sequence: CASSDRGFGYNEQFF. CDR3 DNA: TGCGCCAGCAGTGATCGTGGGTTTGGCTACAATGAGCAGTTCTTC.

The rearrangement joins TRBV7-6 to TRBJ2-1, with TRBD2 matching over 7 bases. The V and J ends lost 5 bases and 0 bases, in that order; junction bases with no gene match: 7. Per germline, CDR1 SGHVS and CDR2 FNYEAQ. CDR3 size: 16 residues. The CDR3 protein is CASSHSSGDSYNEQFF. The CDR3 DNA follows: TGTGCCAGCAGCCACTCTAGCGGTGACTCCTACAATGAGCAGTTCTTC.

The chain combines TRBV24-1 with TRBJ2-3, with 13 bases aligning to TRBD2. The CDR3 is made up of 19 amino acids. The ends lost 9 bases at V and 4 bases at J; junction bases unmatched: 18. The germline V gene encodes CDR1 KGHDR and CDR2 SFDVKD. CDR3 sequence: CATQRDPWTSGRGADTQYF. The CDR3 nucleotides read TGTGCCACCCAAAGAGATCCGTGGACTAGCGGGAGAGGGGCAGATACGCAGTATTTT.

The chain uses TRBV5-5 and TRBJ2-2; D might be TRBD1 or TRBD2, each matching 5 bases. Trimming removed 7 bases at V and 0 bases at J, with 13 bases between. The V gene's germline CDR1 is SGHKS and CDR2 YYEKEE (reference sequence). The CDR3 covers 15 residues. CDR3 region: CASGRQTTNTGELFF. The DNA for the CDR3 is TGTGCCAGCGGGAGACAGACAACGAACACCGGGGAGCTGTTTTTT.

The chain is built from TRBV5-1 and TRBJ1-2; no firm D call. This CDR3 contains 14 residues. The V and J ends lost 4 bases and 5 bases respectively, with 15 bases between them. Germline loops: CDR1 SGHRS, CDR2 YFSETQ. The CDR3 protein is CASSPSRGGYGYTF. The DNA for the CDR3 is TGCGCCAGCAGCCCCAGTCGGGGTGGGTATGGCTACACCTTC. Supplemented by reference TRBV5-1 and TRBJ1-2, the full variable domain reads KAGVTQTPRYLIKTRGQQVTLSCSPISGHRSVSWYQQTPGQGLQFLFEYFSETQRNKGNFPGRFSGRQFSNSRSEMNVSTLELGDSALYLCASSPSRGGYGYTFGSGTRLTVV.

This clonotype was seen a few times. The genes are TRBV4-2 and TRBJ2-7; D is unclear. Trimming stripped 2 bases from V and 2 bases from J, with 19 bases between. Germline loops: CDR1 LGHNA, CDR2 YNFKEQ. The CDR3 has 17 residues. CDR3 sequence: CASSQSSPTMYAYEQYF. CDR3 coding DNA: TGTGCCAGCAGCCAATCTAGTCCGACAATGTATGCCTACGAGCAGTACTTC.

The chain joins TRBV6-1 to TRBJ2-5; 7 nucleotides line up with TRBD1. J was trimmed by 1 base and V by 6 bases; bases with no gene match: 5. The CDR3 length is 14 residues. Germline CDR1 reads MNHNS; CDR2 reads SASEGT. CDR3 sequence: CASRPTGSQETQYF. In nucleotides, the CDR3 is TGTGCCAGCAGACCGACAGGGAGCCAAGAGACCCAGTACTTC.

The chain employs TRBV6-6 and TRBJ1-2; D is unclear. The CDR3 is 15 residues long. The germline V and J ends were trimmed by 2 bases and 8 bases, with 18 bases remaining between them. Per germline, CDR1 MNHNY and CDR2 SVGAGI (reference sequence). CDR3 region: CASSYPRTESYGYTF. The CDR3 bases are TGTGCCAGCAGTTACCCCCGAACAGAATCTTACGGCTACACCTTC.

CDR3 protein: CASSYPGRALLGELFF. The CDR3 DNA reads TGTGCCAGCAGTTACCCGGGGCGCGCTCTGCTAGGGGAGCTGTTTTTT. This sequence joins TRBV6-6 and TRBJ2-2; TRBD1 or TRBD2 may be the D gene (5 bases each). CDR3 length equals 16 residues. Per the germline V gene, CDR1 is MNHNY and CDR2 is SVGAGI (reference sequence). Trimming left V 2 bases short and J 8 bases short, with 18 bases between.

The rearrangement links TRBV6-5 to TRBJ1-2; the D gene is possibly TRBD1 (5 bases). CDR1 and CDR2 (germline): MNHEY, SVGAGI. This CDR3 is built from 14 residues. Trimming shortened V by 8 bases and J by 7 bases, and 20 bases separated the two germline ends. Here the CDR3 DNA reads TGTGCCAGCGTGAGCGGGAGGGGTCTTGGTGGCTACACCTTC. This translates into CASVSGRGLGGYTF.

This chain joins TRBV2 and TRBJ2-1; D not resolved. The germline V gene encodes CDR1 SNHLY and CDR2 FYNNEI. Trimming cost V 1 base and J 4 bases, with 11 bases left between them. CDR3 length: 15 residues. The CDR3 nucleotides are TGTGCCAGCAGTGAAGACCTCGCGCGATACAATGAGCAGTTCTTC. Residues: CASSEDLARYNEQFF.

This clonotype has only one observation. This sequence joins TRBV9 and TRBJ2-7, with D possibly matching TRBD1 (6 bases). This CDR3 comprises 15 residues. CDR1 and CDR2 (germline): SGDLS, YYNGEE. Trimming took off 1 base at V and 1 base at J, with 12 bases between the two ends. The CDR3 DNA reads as TGTGCCAGCAGCGTATCGCAGGGGCGTTCCTACGAGCAGTACTTC. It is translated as CASSVSQGRSYEQYF.

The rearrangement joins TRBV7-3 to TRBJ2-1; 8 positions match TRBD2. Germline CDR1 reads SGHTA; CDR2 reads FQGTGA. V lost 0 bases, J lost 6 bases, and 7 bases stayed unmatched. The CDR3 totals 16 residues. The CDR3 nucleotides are TGTGCCAGCAGCTTAACCGGGACTAGTTTAGCCAATGAGCAGTTCTTC. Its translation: CASSLTGTSLANEQFF.